This is a list of T cell receptor beta chains from one sample in a study of T cells after yellow fever vaccination. One entry per CDR3 protein, called by TCRdb with MiXCR from the 5' RACE reads. The sample lists 450,000 to 550,000 distinct CDR3 sequences; around a fifth were seen once. The sequencing used PBMCs, collected 21 days after the first yellow fever vaccination. All receptors come from a man aged 18 to 29 who received the YFV17D yellow fever vaccine. The CDR3 runs from the conserved cysteine through the conserved F or W. D genes are given only for firm matches. A clone size is listed for some rows: how often the clone was seen (once, few, many), or a class if it is expanded.

TRBV4-2	TRBD2	few	TRBJ2-4	TGTGCCAGCAGCCAAGATCTCGGAGCGGGGGCCAAAAACATTCAGTACTTC	CASSQDLGAGAKNIQYF
TRBV20-1	.	.	TRBJ2-1	TGCAGTGCTAAGGAAAAGAGCGGCTCCTACAATGAGCAGTTCTTC	CSAKEKSGSYNEQFF
TRBV10-2	.	few	TRBJ2-2	TGCGCCAGCAGTCAGACTGTGAACACCGGGGAGCTGTTTTTT	CASSQTVNTGELFF
TRBV3-1	.	.	TRBJ2-3	TGTGCCAGCAGCCAAGGGCGTGTTGGCGTAACAGATACGCAGTATTTT	CASSQGRVGVTDTQYF
TRBV20-1	TRBD2	.	TRBJ2-5	TGCAGTGCTCCGTACTTCGGTGGGGCTAGCGGGGGAGTGCCCCCCAGCGAGACCCAGTACTTC	CSAPYFGGASGGVPPSETQYF
TRBV5-1	.	.	TRBJ2-3	TGCGCCAGCAGTTATTGGGGTTCAGATACGCAGTATTTT	CASSYWGSDTQYF
TRBV7-2	.	many	TRBJ1-5	TGTGCCAGCAGCCGGACGGTTGACAATCAGCCCCAGCATTTT	CASSRTVDNQPQHF
TRBV12-3/TRBV12-4	.	few	TRBJ1-5	TGTGCCAGCAGTGTCCTGACAGGCTCTAGCAATCAGCCCCAGCATTTT	CASSVLTGSSNQPQHF
TRBV4-3	.	.	TRBJ2-3	TGCGCCAGCAGCCACGATAGGTCCCAGCCGGATACGCAGTATTTT	CASSHDRSQPDTQYF
TRBV5-1	.	.	TRBJ2-3	TGCGCCAGCAGCCTTACCTTAAGGGATACGCAGTATTTT	CASSLTLRDTQYF
TRBV6-5	.	few	TRBJ2-2	TGTGCCAGCAGTTTCGTTTGGGCCCCTCGCAACACCGGGGAGCTGTTTTTT	CASSFVWAPRNTGELFF
TRBV5-1	TRBD1	many	TRBJ2-3	TGCGCCAGCAGCATCGACAGGGGGCGGGATACGCAGTATTTT	CASSIDRGRDTQYF
TRBV6-5	.	few	TRBJ2-5	TGTGCCAGCAGTTACCGCCCCTTGAATGCGGAGACCCAGTACTTC	CASSYRPLNAETQYF
TRBV16	.	few	TRBJ1-5	TGTGCCAGCAGCCAATTGGCGACTAGCAATCAGCCCCAGCATTTT	CASSQLATSNQPQHF
TRBV7-2	TRBD1	few	TRBJ1-5	TGTGCCAGCAGCTTTTCGGGACAGATCAATCAGCCCCAGCATTTT	CASSFSGQINQPQHF
TRBV20-1	.	.	TRBJ1-1	TGCAGTGCTAGAATAGTTGTGGACACTGAAGCTTTCTTT	CSARIVVDTEAFF
TRBV5-1	.	.	TRBJ1-1	TGCGCCAGCAGTTCCGGACAGTCGAACACTGAAGCTTTCTTT	CASSSGQSNTEAFF
TRBV4-3	TRBD2	few	TRBJ2-1	TGCGCCAGCAGCCAAGAGATCCTAGCGGCGGCCTACAATGAGCAGTTCTTC	CASSQEILAAAYNEQFF
TRBV4-3	.	few	TRBJ2-3	TGCGCCAGCAGCCAAGATCCGGGGGGCACAGATACGCAGTATTTT	CASSQDPGGTDTQYF
TRBV4-2	TRBD1	.	TRBJ2-3	TGTGCCAGGAGCCTCGGGACAGGGGCACTGGGAGATACGCAGTATTTT	CARSLGTGALGDTQYF
TRBV5-1	.	few	TRBJ1-3	TGCGCCAGCAGCTTCGACCTTCCCGGAAACACCATATATTTT	CASSFDLPGNTIYF
TRBV5-4	.	many	TRBJ1-1	TGTGCCAGCAGCTTGGGACAGCAGAACACTGAAGCTTTCTTT	CASSLGQQNTEAFF
TRBV27	TRBD1	.	TRBJ2-2	TGTGCCAGCAGTTCCCACAGGGGGCGAGACGGGGAGCTGTTTTTT	CASSSHRGRDGELFF
TRBV25-1	TRBD1	.	TRBJ2-7	TGTGCCAGCAGTGAAGGGGGACAGATTTACGAGCAGTACTTC	CASSEGGQIYEQYF
TRBV28	TRBD1	.	TRBJ1-4	TGTGCCAGCAGCACACCGGGACAGTTAGGGAATGAAAAACTGTTTTTT	CASSTPGQLGNEKLFF
TRBV4-3	.	few	TRBJ2-2	TGCGCCAGCAGCCAAGATCCCGCAGGTCCCGGGGAGCTGTTTTTT	CASSQDPAGPGELFF
TRBV7-8	.	few	TRBJ1-3	TGTGCCGGGGGGGGCAGGGAACACTCTGGAAACACCATATATTTT	CAGGGREHSGNTIYF
TRBV7-2	.	.	TRBJ2-7	TGTGCCAGCAGCCCGACGTTAGGGCGCTACGAGCAGTACTTC	CASSPTLGRYEQYF
TRBV5-1	.	few	TRBJ2-2	TGCGCCGGACGGTCCGGGGGGCGCACCGGGGAGCTGTTTTTT	CAGRSGGRTGELFF
TRBV20-1	.	many	TRBJ2-4	TGCAGTGCGATGACTGGTCTAGCCAAAAACATTCAGTACTTC	CSAMTGLAKNIQYF
TRBV6-6	TRBD1	.	TRBJ1-5	TGTGCCAGCAGACAGACAGGGACCATGCCCCAGCATTTT	CASRQTGTMPQHF
TRBV20-1	TRBD1	.	TRBJ1-4	TGCAGTGCTCGAGACTCGGGACAGGGGAATGAAAAACTGTTTTTT	CSARDSGQGNEKLFF
TRBV7-2	.	.	TRBJ1-1	TGTGCCACCACGTGGCAGTGGAACACTGAAGCTTTCTTT	CATTWQWNTEAFF
TRBV7-6	TRBD1	.	TRBJ2-2	TGTGCCAGCAGCTTAGAGAGGGGGCGCGGTGGGGAGCTGTTTTTT	CASSLERGRGGELFF
TRBV27	.	few	TRBJ1-2	TGTGCCAGCAGTCCGGTTGTTGGGGCGGCGCTAAGTAACTATGGCTACACCTTC	CASSPVVGAALSNYGYTF
TRBV19	.	.	TRBJ2-1	TGTGCCAGTAGAAGGACAGCCTACAATGAGCAGTTCTTC	CASRRTAYNEQFF
TRBV4-1	.	few	TRBJ2-1	TGCGCCAGCAGCCAAGATGCAGGGGTCTACAATGAGCAGTTCTTC	CASSQDAGVYNEQFF
TRBV7-9	.	few	TRBJ1-2	TGTGCCAGCAGCCCAGGGCGGGGGACCGACTATGGCTACACCTTC	CASSPGRGTDYGYTF
TRBV5-6	TRBD1	few	TRBJ2-3	TGTGCCAGCACCGCAGACAGGGGCCCCGCAGATACGCAGTATTTT	CASTADRGPADTQYF
TRBV7-2	.	.	TRBJ1-1	TGTGCCAGCAGCTTCGGGCAGGGGATGGCTGAAGCTTTCTTT	CASSFGQGMAEAFF
TRBV7-2	TRBD2	once	TRBJ2-1	TGTGCCAGCAGTTTAGCGGGGGGTTCCCACAATGAGCAGTTCTTC	CASSLAGGSHNEQFF
TRBV5-1	.	.	TRBJ2-3	TGCGCCAGCAGCCACCAAAGGGGTCGGGATACGCAGTATTTT	CASSHQRGRDTQYF
TRBV5-1	TRBD2	.	TRBJ2-5	TGCGCCAGCAGCTATGGACTAGCGGGGGCGAGAGAGACCCAGTACTTC	CASSYGLAGARETQYF
TRBV7-9	TRBD1	few	TRBJ2-3	TGTGCCAGCAGCTCTGACCGGTCAGGGGGACCGTCAGATACGCAGTATTTT	CASSSDRSGGPSDTQYF
TRBV6-2/TRBV6-3	.	few	TRBJ1-5	TGTGCCAGCAGTTCAAGGGGTGTCAATCAGCCCCAGCATTTT	CASSSRGVNQPQHF
TRBV6-1	TRBD1	.	TRBJ1-5	TGTGCCAGCAGCAAGGGACAGGGTCGCAATCAGCCCCAGCATTTT	CASSKGQGRNQPQHF
TRBV12-3/TRBV12-4	.	.	TRBJ2-3	TGTGCCAGCAGTTTAGCGAGGGGGTTCTCCATTCAGTATTTT	CASSLARGFSIQYF
TRBV27	TRBD1	.	TRBJ1-5	TGTGCCAGCAGTTGGACAGGGCTTCAGCAGCCCCAGCATTTT	CASSWTGLQQPQHF
TRBV12-3/TRBV12-4	.	few	TRBJ2-1	TGTGCCAGCAGTTTTGCGGCCGGTGAGCAGTTCTTC	CASSFAAGEQFF
TRBV7-2	.	few	TRBJ2-1	TGTGCCAGCAGCTTACGGGGGGCGATATTCTCCTACAATGAGCAGTTCTTC	CASSLRGAIFSYNEQFF
TRBV20-1	.	.	TRBJ1-6	TGCAGTGCTAGATCAGGGAGCAGCTCCTATAATTCACCCCTCCACTTT	CSARSGSSSYNSPLHF
TRBV7-9	TRBD1	few	TRBJ1-4	TGTGCCAGCAGCCGTCCGGGACAGGGTCATGAAAAACTGTTTTTT	CASSRPGQGHEKLFF
TRBV6-5	.	few	TRBJ1-2	TGTGCCAGCAGTTACTCGGAGTTACTTGGCTACACCTTC	CASSYSELLGYTF
TRBV18	.	many	TRBJ1-5	TGTGCCAGCTCACCCGAGCCCCGCCAGCCCCAGCATTTT	CASSPEPRQPQHF
TRBV20-1	.	.	TRBJ2-1	TGCAGTGCTGACAGTTTCTTTGAGCAGTTCTTC	CSADSFFEQFF